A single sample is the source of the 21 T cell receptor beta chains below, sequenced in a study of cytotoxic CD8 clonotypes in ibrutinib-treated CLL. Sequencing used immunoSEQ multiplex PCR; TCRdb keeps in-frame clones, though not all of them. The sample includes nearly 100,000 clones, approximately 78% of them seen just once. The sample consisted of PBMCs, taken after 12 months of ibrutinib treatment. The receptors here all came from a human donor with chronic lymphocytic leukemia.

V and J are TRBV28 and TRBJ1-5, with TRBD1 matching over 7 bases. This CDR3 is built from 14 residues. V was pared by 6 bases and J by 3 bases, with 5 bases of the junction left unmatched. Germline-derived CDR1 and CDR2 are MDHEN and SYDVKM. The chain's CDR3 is CASRSGQINQPQHF. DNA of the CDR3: TGTGCCAGCAGGTCGGGACAGATCAATCAGCCCCAGCATTTT.

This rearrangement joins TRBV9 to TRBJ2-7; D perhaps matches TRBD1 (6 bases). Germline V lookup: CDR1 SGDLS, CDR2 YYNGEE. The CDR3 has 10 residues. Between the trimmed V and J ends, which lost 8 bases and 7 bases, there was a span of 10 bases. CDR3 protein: CARQGREQYF. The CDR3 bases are TGTGCCAGACAGGGACGGGAGCAGTACTTC. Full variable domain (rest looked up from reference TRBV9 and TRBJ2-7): DSGVTQTPKHLITATGQRVTLRCSPRSGDLSVYWYQQSLDQGLQFLIQYYNGEERAKGNILERFSAQQFPDLHSELNLSSLELGDSALYFCARQGREQYFGPGTRLTVT.

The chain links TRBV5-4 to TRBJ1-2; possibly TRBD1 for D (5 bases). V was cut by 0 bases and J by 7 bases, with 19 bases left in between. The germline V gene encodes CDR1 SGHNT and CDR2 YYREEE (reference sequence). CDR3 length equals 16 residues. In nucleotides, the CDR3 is TGTGCCAGCAGCTTGGGAGGGGACCCTTTTGCTTCTGGCTACACCTTC. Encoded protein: CASSLGGDPFASGYTF.

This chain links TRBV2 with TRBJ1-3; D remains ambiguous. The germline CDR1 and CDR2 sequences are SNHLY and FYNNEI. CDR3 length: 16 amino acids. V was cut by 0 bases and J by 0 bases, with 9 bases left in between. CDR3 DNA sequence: TGTGCCAGCAGTGAAGCGCTTATGTACTCTGGAAACACCATATATTTT. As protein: CASSEALMYSGNTIYF.

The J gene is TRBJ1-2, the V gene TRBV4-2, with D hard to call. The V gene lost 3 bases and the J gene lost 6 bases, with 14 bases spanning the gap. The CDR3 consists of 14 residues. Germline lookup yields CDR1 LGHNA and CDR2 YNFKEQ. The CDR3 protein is CASSQSKMLDGYTF. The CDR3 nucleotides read TGTGCCAGCAGCCAGAGTAAGATGTTGGATGGCTACACCTTC.

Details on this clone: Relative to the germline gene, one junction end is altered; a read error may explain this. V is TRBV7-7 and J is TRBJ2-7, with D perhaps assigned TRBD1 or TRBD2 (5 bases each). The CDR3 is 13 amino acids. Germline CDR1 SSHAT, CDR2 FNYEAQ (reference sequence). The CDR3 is CASSNGDLREQYF. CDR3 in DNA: TGTGCTAGCAGCAACGGGGACCTACGAGAGCAGTACTTC.

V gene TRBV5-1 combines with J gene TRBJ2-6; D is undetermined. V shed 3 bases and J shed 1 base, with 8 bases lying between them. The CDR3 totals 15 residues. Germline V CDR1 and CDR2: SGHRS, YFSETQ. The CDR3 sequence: CASSSTISGANVLTF. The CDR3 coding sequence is TGCGCCAGCAGCTCGACCATTTCTGGGGCCAACGTCCTGACTTTC.

CDR3 DNA sequence: TGTGCCACCAGCCCAGGGGGCGTCCATGAAAAACTGTTTTTT. Protein product: CATSPGGVHEKLFF. The chain has TRBV15 and TRBJ1-4, with TRBD1 matching over 8 bases. With 5 bases clipped from V and 6 bases from J, the junction kept 5 bases outside the gene matches. Germline values: CDR1 LNHNV, CDR2 YYDKDF (reference sequence). There are 14 residues in the CDR3.

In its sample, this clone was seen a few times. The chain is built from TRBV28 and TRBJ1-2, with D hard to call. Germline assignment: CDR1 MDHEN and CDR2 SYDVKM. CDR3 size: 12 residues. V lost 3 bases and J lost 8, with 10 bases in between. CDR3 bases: TGTGCCAGCAGTTTTCGGGGTGGCGGCTACACCTTC. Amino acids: CASSFRGGGYTF.

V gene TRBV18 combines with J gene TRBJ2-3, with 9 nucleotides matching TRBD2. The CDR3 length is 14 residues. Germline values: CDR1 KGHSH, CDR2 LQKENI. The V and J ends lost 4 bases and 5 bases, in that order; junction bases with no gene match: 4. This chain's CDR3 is CASSQTSGEDTQYF. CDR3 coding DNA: TGTGCCAGCTCACAGACTAGCGGTGAAGATACGCAGTATTTT. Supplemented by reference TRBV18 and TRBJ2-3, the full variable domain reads NAGVMQNPRHLVRRRGQEARLRCSPMKGHSHVYWYRQLPEEGLKFMVYLQKENIIDESGMPKERFSAEFPKEGPSILRIQQVVRGDSAAYFCASSQTSGEDTQYFGPGTRLTVL.

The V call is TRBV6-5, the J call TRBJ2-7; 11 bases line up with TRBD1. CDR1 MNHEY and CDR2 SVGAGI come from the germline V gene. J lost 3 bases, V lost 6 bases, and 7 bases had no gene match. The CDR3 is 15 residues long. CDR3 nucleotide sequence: TGTGCCAGCAGCGGAGGACAGGGGGCCGGCTACGAGCAGTACTTC. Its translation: CASSGGQGAGYEQYF.

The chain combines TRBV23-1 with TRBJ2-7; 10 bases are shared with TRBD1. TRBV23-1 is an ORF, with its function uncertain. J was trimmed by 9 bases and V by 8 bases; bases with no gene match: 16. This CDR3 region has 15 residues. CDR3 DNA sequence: TGCGCCAGCCCCCCTCCGGGACAGGGGACCAAAGGGCAGTACTTC. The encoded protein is CASPPPGQGTKGQYF.

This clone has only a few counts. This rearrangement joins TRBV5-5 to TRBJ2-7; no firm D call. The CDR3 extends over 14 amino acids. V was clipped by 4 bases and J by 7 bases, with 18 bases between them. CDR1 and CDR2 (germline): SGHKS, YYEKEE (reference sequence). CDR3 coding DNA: TGTGCCAGCAGCCCCCTTGGGCGGCAGAGAGAGCAGTACTTC. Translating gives CASSPLGRQREQYF.

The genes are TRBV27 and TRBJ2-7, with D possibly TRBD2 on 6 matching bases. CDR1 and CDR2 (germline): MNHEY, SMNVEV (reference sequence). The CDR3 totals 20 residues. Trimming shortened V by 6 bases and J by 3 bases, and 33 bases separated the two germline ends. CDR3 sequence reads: CASRLHTPTRDSETFYEQYF. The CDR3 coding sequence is TGTGCCAGCAGACTCCATACCCCGACCCGGGACTCCGAAACTTTCTACGAGCAGTACTTC.

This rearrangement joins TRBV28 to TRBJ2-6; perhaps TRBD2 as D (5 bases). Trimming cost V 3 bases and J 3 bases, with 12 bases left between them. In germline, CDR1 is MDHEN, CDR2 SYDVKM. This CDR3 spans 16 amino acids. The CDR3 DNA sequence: TGTGCCAGCAGTTTTGCCCTAGCTGGTGGGGCCAACGTCCTGACTTTC. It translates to CASSFALAGGANVLTF.

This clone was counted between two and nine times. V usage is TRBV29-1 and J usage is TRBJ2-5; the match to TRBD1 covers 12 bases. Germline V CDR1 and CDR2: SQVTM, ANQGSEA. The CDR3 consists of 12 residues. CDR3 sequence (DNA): TGCGCGGGACAGGGGGCAGGGGAGACCCAGTACTTC. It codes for CAGQGAGETQYF.

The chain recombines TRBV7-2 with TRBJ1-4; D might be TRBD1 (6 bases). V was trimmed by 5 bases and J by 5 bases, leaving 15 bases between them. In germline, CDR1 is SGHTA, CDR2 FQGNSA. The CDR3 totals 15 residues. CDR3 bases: TGTGCCAGCAGCCCTCAGGGGCCCCTGAATGAAAAACTGTTTTTT. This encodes CASSPQGPLNEKLFF.

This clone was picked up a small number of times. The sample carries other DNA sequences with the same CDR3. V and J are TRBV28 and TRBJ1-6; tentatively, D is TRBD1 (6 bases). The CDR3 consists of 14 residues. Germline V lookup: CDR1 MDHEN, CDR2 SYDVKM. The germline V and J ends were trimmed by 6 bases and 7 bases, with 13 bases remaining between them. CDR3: CASRSTGENSPLHF. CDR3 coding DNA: TGTGCCAGCAGGTCGACAGGTGAGAATTCACCCCTCCACTTT. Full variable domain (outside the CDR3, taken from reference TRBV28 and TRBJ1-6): DVKVTQSSRYLVKRTGEKVFLECVQDMDHENMFWYRQDPGLGLRLIYFSYDVKMKEKGDIPEGYSVSREKKERFSLILESASTNQTSMYLCASRSTGENSPLHFGNGTRLTVT.

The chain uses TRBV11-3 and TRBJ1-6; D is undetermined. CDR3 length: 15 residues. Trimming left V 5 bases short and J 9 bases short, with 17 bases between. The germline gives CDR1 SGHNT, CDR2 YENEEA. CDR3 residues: CASSLGPWTPSPLHF. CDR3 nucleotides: TGTGCCAGCAGCCTCGGGCCGTGGACGCCTTCACCCCTCCACTTT.

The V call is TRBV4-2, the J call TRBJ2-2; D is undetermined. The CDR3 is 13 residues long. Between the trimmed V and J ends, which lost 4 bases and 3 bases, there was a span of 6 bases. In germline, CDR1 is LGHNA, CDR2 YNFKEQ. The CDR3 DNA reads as TGTGCCAGCAGCCCGAGACACACCGGGGAGCTGTTTTTT. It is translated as CASSPRHTGELFF.

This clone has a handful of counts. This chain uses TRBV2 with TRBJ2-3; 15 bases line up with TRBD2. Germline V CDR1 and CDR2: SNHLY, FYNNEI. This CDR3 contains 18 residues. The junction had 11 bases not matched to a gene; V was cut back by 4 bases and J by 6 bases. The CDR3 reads CASSGGTSGGLSTDTQYF. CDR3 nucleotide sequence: TGTGCCAGCAGTGGCGGGACTAGCGGGGGGCTTTCGACTGATACGCAGTATTTT.